The 24 T cell receptor beta chains listed next were all sequenced from one sample in a study of blood T cells in healthy people across ages. Combining a sample-barcoded 5' primer with a J-beta primer mix, a second PCR ran for about 7 to 12 cycles. TCRdb re-called the 5' RACE reads with MiXCR, one entry per CDR3 protein. Of about 620,000 distinct CDR3 sequences listed, more than 45% are singletons. Source material: blood. Receptors originate from a woman older than 75 in good health.

The count of this clonotype is one. The chain has TRBV4-2 and TRBJ2-1; the D is unclear. The V and J ends lost 2 bases and 1 base respectively, with 18 bases between them. The CDR3 is 18 amino acids. CDR1 and CDR2 from the germline V gene are LGHNA and YNFKEQ. CDR3 DNA: TGTGCCAGCAGCCAAAAATCGGAGCCGTCGTCATCCTACAATGAGCAGTTCTTC. As protein: CASSQKSEPSSSYNEQFF.

A note on this clonotype: Germline is not matched at one junction end, which may reflect a read error. The chain joins TRBV12-3 or TRBV12-4 to TRBJ2-2, with a possible D match to TRBD1 (5 bases). The CDR3 has 14 amino acids. DNA for the CDR3: TGTGCCGGCAGTTTTCAGGGTGTAAGCGGGGAGCTGTTTTTT. Its translation: CAGSFQGVSGELFF.

Concerning this clonotype itself: The junction does not match germline at one end; this may be a read error. The CDR3 DNA follows: TGTGCCAGCAGGTGGCCGGGAACTGAAGCTTTATTT. It encodes CASRWPGTEALF. The J gene is TRBJ1-1, the V gene TRBV5-6; D uncertain. The germline V gene encodes CDR1 SGHDT and CDR2 YYEEEE. The length of the CDR3 is 12 residues.

As regards this clonotype: One junction end does not reproduce the germline sequence, and a read error may be involved. The chain has TRBV27 and TRBJ2-2; D is ambiguous. The germline CDR1 and CDR2 sequences are MNHEY and SMNVEV (reference sequence). The CDR3 is 13 residues long. The CDR3 is CACSLFQGGELFF. CDR3 sequence (DNA): TGTGCCTGCAGTTTATTCCAAGGCGGGGAGCTGTTTTTT.

A word on this clonotype: Since a much larger clone is just one base distant, this may be a read error. J is TRBJ2-5 and V is TRBV24-1, with 11 bases fitting TRBD1. The CDR3 consists of 15 residues. Per the germline V gene, CDR1 is KGHDR and CDR2 is SFDVKD. J gave up 11 bases and V 4 bases, and 11 bases lay outside the gene matches. CDR3 nucleotide sequence: TGTGCCACCAGTGACACCGGGACAGGGGGAGATGAGCAGTACTTC. Translation gives CATSDTGTGGDEQYF.

The V and J genes are TRBV19 and TRBJ2-3; D possibly corresponds to TRBD2 (5 bases). This CDR3 contains 15 residues. Trimming removed 1 base from V and 2 bases from J, with 10 bases in between. Per the germline V gene, CDR1 is LNHDA and CDR2 is SQIVND (reference sequence). The CDR3 DNA follows: TGTGCCAGTAGTATAGGGAGCGGAGTCACAGATACGCAGTATTTT. It specifies CASSIGSGVTDTQYF.

This clonotype was counted ten times or more. The rearrangement joins TRBV28 to TRBJ2-3, with no clear D. Trimming cost V 7 bases and J 6 bases, with 11 bases left between them. Germline V gene data show CDR1 as MDHEN and CDR2 as SYDVKM. The CDR3 is 12 residues long. The CDR3 region has the DNA TGTGCCAGCACCCTTGTGGGGGATACGCAGTATTTT. Protein: CASTLVGDTQYF. The full variable domain, in which reference TRBV28 and TRBJ2-3 provide the parts outside the CDR3, is DVKVTQSSRYLVKRTGEKVFLECVQDMDHENMFWYRQDPGLGLRLIYFSYDVKMKEKGDIPEGYSVSREKKERFSLILESASTNQTSMYLCASTLVGDTQYFGPGTRLTVL.

In this sample, this clonotype turned up once. The chain employs TRBV7-9 and TRBJ2-5, with 11 positions matching TRBD2. The CDR3 consists of 17 residues. After removal of 4 bases from V and 7 bases from J, the junction contained 14 bases not matched to a gene. The V gene's germline CDR1 is SEHNR and CDR2 FQNEAQ (reference sequence). The CDR3 nucleotides read TGTGCCAGCAGCTCGCCGGGACTAGCGGCAATGCGAGGGACCCAGTACTTC. Protein product: CASSSPGLAAMRGTQYF.

Written as DNA, the CDR3 is TGTGCCACCGGAAGGCCCTACAATGAGCAGTACTTC. Translation: CATGRPYNEQYF. The V gene is TRBV28, the J gene TRBJ2-7; D gene ambiguous. This CDR3 has 12 residues. The V gene's germline CDR1 is MDHEN and CDR2 SYDVKM. V shed 10 bases and J shed 7 bases, with 17 bases lying between them. The variable domain in full, with the rest retrieved from reference TRBV28 and TRBJ2-7, is DVKVTQSSRYLVKRTGEKVFLECVQDMDHENMFWYRQDPGLGLRLIYFSYDVKMKEKGDIPEGYSVSREKKERFSLILESASTNQTSMYLCATGRPYNEQYFGPGTRLTVT.

V usage is TRBV29-1 and J usage is TRBJ2-1; TRBD1 is a possible D gene (6 bases). The V end lost 5 bases, the J end lost 1 base, and 12 bases lay between the germline ends. This CDR3 contains 14 residues. Germline V gene data show CDR1 as SQVTM and CDR2 as ANQGSEA. CDR3 bases: TGCAGCGTTAGTAGGGACACTTCCTACAATGAGCAGTTCTTC. This codes for CSVSRDTSYNEQFF.

This clonotype was detected once. The CDR3 spells CASSESDSGRTQYF. In nucleotides, the CDR3 is TGTGCCAGCAGTGAAAGCGATTCCGGGAGGACGCAGTATTTT. The chain combines TRBV6-1 with TRBJ2-3, with 7 bases matching TRBD2. In germline, CDR1 is MNHNS, CDR2 SASEGT. The CDR3 length is 14 residues. V trimming: 2 bases; J trimming: 9 bases; junction bases outside the gene matches: 8.

In regard to this clonotype: Since a much larger clone is just one base distant, this may be a read error. The CDR3: CASSLTTGGPDEQFF. The CDR3 DNA follows: TGCGCCAGCAGCTTGACGACGGGGGGACCGGATGAGCAGTTCTTC. The V call is TRBV5-1, the J call TRBJ2-1; 7 bases align to TRBD2. The V gene end was trimmed by 1 base and the J gene end by 8 bases; junction bases not matched to a gene: 9. There are 15 residues in the CDR3. Germline CDR1 is SGHRS and CDR2 is YFSETQ.

V usage is TRBV4-1 and J usage is TRBJ2-7; TRBD2 aligns across 7 bases. CDR3 size: 14 residues. The germline V gene encodes CDR1 MGHRA and CDR2 YSYEKL. The junction had 3 bases not matched to a gene; V was cut back by 0 bases and J by 4 bases. CDR3 region: CASSQDGTTYEQYF. The CDR3 DNA reads TGCGCCAGCAGCCAAGACGGGACTACTTACGAGCAGTACTTC.

The CDR3 DNA sequence: TGCAGTGCTAGAGAGGGACGAGCGGGAGTTGATGAGCAGTACTTC. Translated: CSAREGRAGVDEQYF. This chain links TRBV20-1 with TRBJ2-7; 8 bases are shared with TRBD2. This CDR3 has 15 residues. Germline V CDR1 and CDR2: DFQATT, SNEGSKA (reference sequence). V lost 0 bases, J lost 7 bases, and 11 bases stayed unmatched.

This clonotype was found many times. The chain carries TRBV12-3 or TRBV12-4 and TRBJ2-5; TRBD2 is a possible D gene (5 bases). Trimming pared 2 bases from V and 6 bases from J, leaving 19 bases between. This CDR3 is built from 16 residues. This CDR3 is CASSLSGAPRDKTQYF. CDR3 nucleotides: TGTGCCAGCAGTTTATCAGGCGCCCCGAGGGATAAGACCCAGTACTTC.

This clonotype has a handful of counts. The chain is built from TRBV28 and TRBJ1-1, with D perhaps TRBD1 (5 bases). Germline CDR1 is MDHEN and CDR2 is SYDVKM. Trimming took off 6 bases at V and 7 bases at J, with 15 bases between the two ends. The length of the CDR3 is 13 residues. CDR3: CASSPFSRGEAFF. DNA for the CDR3: TGTGCCAGCAGCCCTTTCAGTAGGGGTGAAGCTTTCTTT.

The chain uses TRBV5-1 and TRBJ1-5; the D gene is possibly TRBD1 (6 bases). Germline CDR1 reads SGHRS; CDR2 reads YFSETQ. The CDR3 has 14 residues. Trimming shortened V by 0 bases and J by 7 bases, and 11 bases separated the two germline ends. The CDR3 nucleotides read TGCGCCAGCAGCTTGGCGGCAGGGGTCCAGCCCCAGCATTTT. Its protein is CASSLAAGVQPQHF.

The V call is TRBV15, the J call TRBJ2-1; a possible D gene is TRBD2 (7 bases). The CDR3 has 16 residues. Trimming shortened V by 9 bases and J by 3 bases, and 21 bases separated the two germline ends. CDR1 is LNHNV and CDR2 is YYDKDF in the germline V gene (reference sequence). In nucleotides, the CDR3 is TGTGCCACTATGCCGGGGGGCGGATGGGGCTACAATGAGCAGTTCTTC. It is translated as CATMPGGGWGYNEQFF.

This chain connects TRBV20-1 to TRBJ2-1; tentatively, D is TRBD2 (5 bases). The CDR3 sequence is 14 residues long. CDR1 and CDR2 (germline): DFQATT, SNEGSKA (reference sequence). The V end lost 0 bases, the J end lost 9 bases, and 15 bases lay between the germline ends. The CDR3 coding sequence is TGCAGTGCTAGAGACGTGGGGAGATTAGGTGAGCAGTTCTTC. Translated: CSARDVGRLGEQFF.

This clonotype was seen repeatedly, ten times or more. This chain uses TRBV6-6 with TRBJ2-1, with D perhaps TRBD2 (5 bases). This CDR3 is built from 13 residues. Trimming cost V 2 bases and J 5 bases, with 7 bases left between them. Germline values: CDR1 MNHNY, CDR2 SVGAGI (reference sequence). CDR3 region: CASSYPGNNEQFF. Here the CDR3 DNA reads TGTGCCAGCAGTTACCCCGGGAACAATGAGCAGTTCTTC.

This rearrangement joins TRBV5-1 to TRBJ2-3, with 13 bases that match TRBD2. Germline CDR1 reads SGHRS; CDR2 reads YFSETQ. Trimming took 0 bases from V and 6 from J; bases not matched to a gene: 4. The CDR3 consists of 16 residues. The CDR3, as DNA: TGCGCCAGCAGCTTGGGGACTAGCGGGAGTAGGGATACGCAGTATTTT. Residues: CASSLGTSGSRDTQYF.

The sample holds a few counts of this clonotype. This chain joins TRBV5-1 and TRBJ1-4; TRBD1 matches 11 bases. Trimming took 4 bases from V and 8 from J; bases not matched to a gene: 7. Germline loops: CDR1 SGHRS, CDR2 YFSETQ. The CDR3 contains 15 residues. CDR3: CASSDPGTGGEKLFF. CDR3 bases: TGCGCCAGCAGCGATCCCGGGACAGGGGGAGAAAAACTGTTTTTT.

With regard to this clonotype: Compared with germline, one end of the junction differs, possibly owing to a read error. The chain recombines TRBV15 with TRBJ2-1; 7 bases map to TRBD2. This CDR3 comprises 16 residues. Germline loops: CDR1 LNHNV, CDR2 YYDKDF (reference sequence). The CDR3 DNA follows: TGTGCCACCAGCCGACGGGGCGGGGGAGTGTACAACGAGCAGTTCTTC. Translated: CATSRRGGGVYNEQFF.

This clonotype has a count of ten or more. V and J are TRBV20-1 and TRBJ2-1; D is ambiguous. The germline gives CDR1 DFQATT, CDR2 SNEGSKA (reference sequence). V lost 0 bases and J lost 3, with 6 bases in between. The CDR3 sequence is 13 residues long. Written as DNA, the CDR3 is TGCAGTGCTAGAGATAGCCGCTACAATGAGCAGTTCTTC. This translates into CSARDSRYNEQFF.